The 2 T cell receptor beta chains below were found in one sample sequenced in a study of shared clonotypes between healthy human individuals. CD45RO-negative, CCR7-positively selected cells formed the naive CD8 fraction, excluding terminally differentiated effector memory CD45RA+ cells. Sequencing was performed with immunoSEQ multiplex PCR; in TCRdb, only in-frame clones are kept and a portion is missing. The data hold about 1.9 million clones, with 93% observed a single time. Sequenced: naive CD8+ T cells from PBMCs. These receptors were collected from a man between 18 and 35 years old in good health. Some clones in this sample may be carry-over from other donors' samples.

The rearrangement joins TRBV4-1 to TRBJ2-7; TRBD2 matches at 11 bases. Germline CDR1 reads MGHRA; CDR2 reads YSYEKL. Trimming removed 0 bases from V and 6 bases from J; junction bases left unmatched: 10. The CDR3 runs 17 residues. This CDR3 reads CASSQDVLLAGVREQYF. CDR3 DNA: TGCGCCAGCAGCCAAGACGTTTTACTAGCGGGGGTGCGCGAGCAGTACTTC.

The V call is TRBV7-9, the J call TRBJ2-5; 8 bases are shared with TRBD1. The V gene end was trimmed by 5 bases and the J gene end by 11 bases; junction bases not matched to a gene: 13. This CDR3 spans 14 amino acids. The V gene's germline CDR1 is SEHNR and CDR2 FQNEAQ (reference sequence). The CDR3 sequence is CASSTGQGSSEQYF. The CDR3 bases are TGTGCCAGCAGCACCGGACAGGGCTCGAGTGAGCAGTACTTC.